Each of the 18 T cell receptor beta chains below was sequenced from the same sample in a study of cytomegalovirus exposure and HLA in healthy donors. Primers: 60 Vbeta forward and 13 Jbeta reverse. The protocol was immunoSEQ multiplex PCR, while the TCRdb copy is restricted to in-frame clones and leaves out a portion. The sample yields 150,000 or so clones, 60% to 75% seen once. Specimen: PBMCs. The receptors here all came from a man aged 18-30 years in good health and CMV-seronegative.

The V gene is TRBV7-9, the J gene TRBJ2-3, with D perhaps TRBD1 (6 bases). The CDR3 contains 15 residues. Deletions cut 1 base from V and 4 bases from J, with 12 bases between. The germline V gene has CDR1 SEHNR and CDR2 FQNEAQ (reference sequence). CDR3 residues: CASSLGARGPDTQYF. CDR3 DNA: TGTGCCAGCAGCTTAGGGGCCAGGGGCCCAGATACGCAGTATTTT.

This clone was found once. The chain couples TRBV7-9 to TRBJ1-3, with D uncertain. V dropped 1 base and J dropped 0 bases, with 10 bases sitting between them. Germline V gene lookup returns CDR1 SEHNR and CDR2 FQNEAQ (reference sequence). The CDR3 sequence is 16 residues long. CDR3 region: CASSLEAGNSGNTIYF. The DNA of the CDR3 is TGTGCCAGCAGCTTAGAGGCAGGAAACTCTGGAAACACCATATATTTT.

Here the CDR3 DNA reads TGTGCCAGCTCATACGGGACAGGGAGAAACACCGGGGAGCTGTTTTTT. Protein product: CASSYGTGRNTGELFF. The V call is TRBV18, the J call TRBJ2-2; the match to TRBD1 covers 9 bases. CDR3 size: 16 residues. J lost 2 bases, V lost 5 bases, and 6 bases had no gene match. Germline V gene lookup returns CDR1 KGHSH and CDR2 LQKENI.

The V and J genes are TRBV2 and TRBJ2-1; TRBD2 aligns across 11 bases. The CDR3 is made up of 14 amino acids. J was trimmed by 6 bases and V by 8 bases; bases with no gene match: 6. Germline V gene sequence: CDR1 SNHLY, CDR2 FYNNEI. The CDR3 nucleotides read TGTGCCAGCGCCGGGACTAGCGGAAGCAATGAGCAGTTCTTC. Translation gives CASAGTSGSNEQFF.

The J gene is TRBJ2-1, the V gene TRBV19; 13 nucleotides line up with TRBD2. V was clipped by 4 bases and J by 3 bases; unmatched bases: 0. This CDR3 has 15 residues. Germline lookup yields CDR1 LNHDA and CDR2 SQIVND (reference sequence). In DNA form, the CDR3 reads TGTGCCAGTAGTAGGACTAGCGGGAGCTACAATGAGCAGTTCTTC. Its translation is CASSRTSGSYNEQFF.

CDR3 in DNA: TGTGCCAGCAGCTTAGACTGGCCGAGGGAGTCGTCACCCCTCCACTTT. Protein product: CASSLDWPRESSPLHF. The chain joins TRBV7-2 to TRBJ1-6; D is undetermined. Per germline, CDR1 SGHTA and CDR2 FQGNSA. Trimming stripped 1 base from V and 10 bases from J, with 17 bases between. There are 16 residues in the CDR3. Drawing the rest from reference TRBV7-2 and TRBJ1-6, the complete variable domain is GAGVSQSPSNKVTEKGKDVELRCDPISGHTALYWYRQSLGQGLEFLIYFQGNSAPDKSGLPSDRFSAERTGGSVSTLTIQRTQQEDSAVYLCASSLDWPRESSPLHFGNGTRLTVT.

This clone was seen a few times. The chain couples TRBV5-6 to TRBJ1-5; the match to TRBD1 covers 9 bases. The CDR3 has 15 amino acids. V lost 4 bases, J lost 6 bases, and 8 bases stayed unmatched. The germline CDR1 and CDR2 sequences are SGHDT and YYEEEE. The CDR3: CASSGGTGNGQPQHF. In DNA form, the CDR3 reads TGTGCCAGCAGCGGAGGGACAGGGAACGGTCAGCCCCAGCATTTT.

The chain uses TRBV30 and TRBJ1-2, with 7 nucleotides matching TRBD1. The CDR3 extends over 16 amino acids. Germline CDR1 GTSNPN, CDR2 SVGIG (reference sequence). V lost 1 base and J lost 2; bases outside the gene matches: 10. CDR3 DNA: TGTGCCTGGAGTGACCGGACAGGCTTTCCCAACTATGGCTACACCTTC. Translating gives CAWSDRTGFPNYGYTF.

This rearrangement joins TRBV4-1 to TRBJ2-2, with D hard to call. Deletions cut 0 bases from V and 1 base from J, with 12 bases between. The CDR3 runs 17 residues. Germline V gives CDR1 MGHRA, CDR2 YSYEKL. The CDR3 coding sequence is TGCGCCAGCAGCCAAGATACCAGACTTGGGAACACCGGGGAGCTGTTTTTT. Its translation: CASSQDTRLGNTGELFF.

The chain couples TRBV7-2 to TRBJ1-6; 11 bases match TRBD1. CDR3 length equals 16 residues. Germline V gives CDR1 SGHTA, CDR2 FQGNSA. The J segment lost 8 bases and the V segment lost 5 bases, leaving 8 bases of the junction unmatched. The CDR3 DNA reads as TGTGCCAGCAGCGAAACCGGGACAGGGGGTTATTCACCCCTCCACTTT. It translates to CASSETGTGGYSPLHF. Combining the CDR3 with reference TRBV7-2 and TRBJ1-6 gives the whole variable domain GAGVSQSPSNKVTEKGKDVELRCDPISGHTALYWYRQSLGQGLEFLIYFQGNSAPDKSGLPSDRFSAERTGGSVSTLTIQRTQQEDSAVYLCASSETGTGGYSPLHFGNGTRLTVT.

This clone was observed a handful of times. The gene calls are TRBV27 and TRBJ1-1; 7 bases are a match to TRBD1. The CDR3 sequence is 12 residues long. V trimming: 10 bases; J trimming: 4 bases; junction bases outside the gene matches: 6. CDR1 is MNHEY, CDR2 SMNVEV, per germline (reference sequence). CDR3 DNA: TGTGCCACCGGACAGGCGGGCACTGAAGCTTTCTTT. Its translation: CATGQAGTEAFF.

This chain connects TRBV4-2 to TRBJ2-5; a possible D gene is TRBD1 (5 bases). This CDR3 has 15 amino acids. CDR1 and CDR2 from the germline V gene are LGHNA and YNFKEQ. Trimming removed 5 bases at V and 1 base at J, with 14 bases between. CDR3 DNA: TGTGCCAGCAGCGAGTTCTGGGGCGGCCAAGAGACCCAGTACTTC. Its protein product is CASSEFWGGQETQYF.

The chain couples TRBV7-6 to TRBJ2-3; 8 bases fit TRBD1. Losses at the gene ends were 7 bases for V and 6 bases for J; bases not matched to a gene: 15. The CDR3 loop spans 16 amino acids. Per the germline V gene, CDR1 is SGHVS and CDR2 is FNYEAQ. CDR3 sequence reads: CASTTGRAGGWDTQYF. Here the CDR3 DNA reads TGTGCCAGCACCACGGGGAGAGCAGGGGGCTGGGATACGCAGTATTTT.

CDR3 amino acids: CASRHPTGSYGYTF. The CDR3 coding sequence is TGTGCCAGCAGACACCCGACAGGGAGCTATGGCTACACCTTC. The chain couples TRBV6-5 to TRBJ1-2; 7 bases align to TRBD1. This CDR3 has 14 amino acids. V dropped 6 bases and J dropped 4; count of bases not matched to a gene: 8. The germline gives CDR1 MNHEY, CDR2 SVGAGI.

The V call is TRBV5-1, the J call TRBJ1-1; D possibly corresponds to TRBD1 (6 bases). This CDR3 is 13 amino acids long. Germline V CDR1 and CDR2: SGHRS, YFSETQ. V was trimmed by 0 bases and J by 3 bases, leaving 6 bases between them. The CDR3 region has the DNA TGCGCCAGCAGCTTGGGACAGGACACTGAAGCTTTCTTT. This gives the protein CASSLGQDTEAFF.

The chain employs TRBV6-6 and TRBJ2-7, with 8 bases matching TRBD1. CDR3 length: 13 amino acids. CDR1 and CDR2 (germline): MNHNY, SVGAGI (reference sequence). Germline trimming cut 8 bases from V and 2 bases from J; bases unmatched to any gene: 5. CDR3 nucleotide sequence: TGTGCCAGCCGGACAGGGTTTACCTACGAGCAGTACTTC. This sequence encodes CASRTGFTYEQYF.

The V gene is TRBV28, the J gene TRBJ1-4; D unclear. The V end was cut by 3 bases, the J end by 8 bases, with 19 bases between. CDR3 size: 16 residues. Germline CDR1 MDHEN, CDR2 SYDVKM. The CDR3 protein is CASSLPLGRRKEKLFF. The DNA for the CDR3 is TGTGCCAGCAGTTTGCCCCTGGGCAGGAGGAAGGAAAAACTGTTTTTT.

The genes are TRBV2 and TRBJ1-1; possibly TRBD1 for D (6 bases). Trimming cost V 8 bases and J 7 bases, with 17 bases left between them. The CDR3 is made up of 13 amino acids. Germline CDR1 is SNHLY and CDR2 is FYNNEI. The CDR3 loop is CASEPQGSGEAFF. The CDR3 coding sequence is TGTGCCAGCGAACCACAGGGCTCGGGTGAAGCTTTCTTT.